What follows describes a single TCR beta chain. These data are taken from a study of cytomegalovirus exposure and HLA in healthy donors. Both 60 Vbeta primers and 13 Jbeta primers went into the PCR. The repertoire was sequenced with immunoSEQ multiplex PCR; TCRdb's copy has only in-frame clones and lacks some. This table holds about 140,000 clones, about 80% found once. V lost 3 bases and J 13 bases, leaving 13 bases between the germline ends. The CDR3 is 13 amino acids. The germline V gene encodes CDR1 SEHNR and CDR2 FQNEAQ (reference sequence). The clonotype was recovered from a male donor in good health and CMV-seronegative. Sequencing was done on a sample of PBMCs. The chain uses TRBV7-9 and TRBJ1-6; the D is unclear. This CDR3 is CASSLEVFRPLHF. The CDR3 DNA reads as TGTGCCAGCAGCTTGGAGGTTTTTAGGCCCCTCCACTTT.